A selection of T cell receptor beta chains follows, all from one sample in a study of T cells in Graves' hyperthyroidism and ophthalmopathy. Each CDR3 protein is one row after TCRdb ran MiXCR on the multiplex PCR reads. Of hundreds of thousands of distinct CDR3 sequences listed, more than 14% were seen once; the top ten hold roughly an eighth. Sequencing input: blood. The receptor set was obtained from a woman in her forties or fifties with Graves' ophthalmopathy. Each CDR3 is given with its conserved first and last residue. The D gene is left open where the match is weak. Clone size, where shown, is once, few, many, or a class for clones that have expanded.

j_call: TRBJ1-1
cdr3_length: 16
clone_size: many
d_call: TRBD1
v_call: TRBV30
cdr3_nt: TGTGCCTGCGCCCCTCGCAGGGGGAGGCTCGGGACTGAAGCTTTCTTT
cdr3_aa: CACAPRRGRLGTEAFF

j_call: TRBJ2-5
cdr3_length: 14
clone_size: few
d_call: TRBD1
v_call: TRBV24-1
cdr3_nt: TGTGCCACCAGTGATCAAGGACAGGGTCAGACCCAGTACTTC
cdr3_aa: CATSDQGQGQTQYF

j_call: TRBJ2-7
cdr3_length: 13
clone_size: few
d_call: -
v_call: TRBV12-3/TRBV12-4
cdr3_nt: TGTGCCAGCAGTTCCTACCAGGGTGGCGAGCAGTACTTC
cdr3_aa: CASSSYQGGEQYF

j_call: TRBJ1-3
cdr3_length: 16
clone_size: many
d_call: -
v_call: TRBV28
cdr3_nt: TGTGCCAGCAGGAACACAGGGAGCTTCTCTGGAAACACCATATATTTT
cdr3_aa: CASRNTGSFSGNTIYF

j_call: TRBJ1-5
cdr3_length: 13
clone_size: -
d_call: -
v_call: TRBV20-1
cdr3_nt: TGCAGTGCTACCCTAGGGGCGAATCAGCCCCAGCATTTT
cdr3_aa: CSATLGANQPQHF

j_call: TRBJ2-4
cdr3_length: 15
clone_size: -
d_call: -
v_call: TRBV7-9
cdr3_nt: TGTGCCAGCAGCTCGATTCAGGAAGCCAAAAACATTCAGTACTTC
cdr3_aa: CASSSIQEAKNIQYF

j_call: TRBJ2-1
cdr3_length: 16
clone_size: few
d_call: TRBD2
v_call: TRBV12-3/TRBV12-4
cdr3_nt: TGTGCCAGCAGCCGGACTAGCGGGCACTCCTACAATGAGCAGTTCTTC
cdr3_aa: CASSRTSGHSYNEQFF

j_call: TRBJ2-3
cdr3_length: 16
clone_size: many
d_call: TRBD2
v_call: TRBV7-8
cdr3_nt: TGTGCCAGCAGCTTATGGACTAGCGGGAAGGCAGATACGCAGTATTTT
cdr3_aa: CASSLWTSGKADTQYF

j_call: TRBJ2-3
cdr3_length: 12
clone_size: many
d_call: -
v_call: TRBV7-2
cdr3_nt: TGTGCCAGCAGCCCTTCAGGGAATACGCAGTATTTT
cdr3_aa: CASSPSGNTQYF

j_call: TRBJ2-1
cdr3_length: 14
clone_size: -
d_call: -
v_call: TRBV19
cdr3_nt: TGTGCCAGTAGTATCCGGACTGTTTACAATGAGCAGTTCTTC
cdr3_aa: CASSIRTVYNEQFF

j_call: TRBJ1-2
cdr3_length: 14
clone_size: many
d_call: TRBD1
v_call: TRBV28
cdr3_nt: TGTGCCAGCAGTATGACAGGGCTGGAGTATGGCTACACCTTC
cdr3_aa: CASSMTGLEYGYTF

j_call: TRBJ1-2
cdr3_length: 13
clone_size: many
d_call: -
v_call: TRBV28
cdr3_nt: TGTGCCAGCAGCCTACAGGGCCTTTATGGCTACACCTTC
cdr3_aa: CASSLQGLYGYTF

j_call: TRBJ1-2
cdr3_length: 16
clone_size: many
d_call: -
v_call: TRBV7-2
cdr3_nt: TGTGCCAGCAGCATCGAAACAACCCGATTATCTTATGGCTACACCTTC
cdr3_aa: CASSIETTRLSYGYTF

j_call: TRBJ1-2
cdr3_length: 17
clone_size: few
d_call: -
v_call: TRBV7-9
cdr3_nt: TGTGCCAGCAGCTACCAGACCGCCCGAAGGAGGAACTATGGCTACACCTTC
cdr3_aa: CASSYQTARRRNYGYTF

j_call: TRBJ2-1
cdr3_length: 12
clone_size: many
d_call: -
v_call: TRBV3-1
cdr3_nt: TGTGCCAGCAGCCAAGTTGGTCGAGGGCAGTTCTTC
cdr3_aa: CASSQVGRGQFF

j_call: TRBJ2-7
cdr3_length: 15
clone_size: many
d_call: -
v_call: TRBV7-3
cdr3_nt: TGTGCCAGCAGCCTCCAGGGGTCCGGGACTGACGAGCAGTACTTC
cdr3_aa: CASSLQGSGTDEQYF

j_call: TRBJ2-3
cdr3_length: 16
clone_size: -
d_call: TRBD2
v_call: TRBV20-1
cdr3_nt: TGCAGTGCTAGAGATCCGGCGGGAGGGCCTCCAGATACGCAGTATTTT
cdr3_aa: CSARDPAGGPPDTQYF

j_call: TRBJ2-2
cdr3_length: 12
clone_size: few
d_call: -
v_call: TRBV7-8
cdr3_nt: TGTGCCAGCAGCTTAGAATACGGGGAGCTGGTTTTT
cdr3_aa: CASSLEYGELVF

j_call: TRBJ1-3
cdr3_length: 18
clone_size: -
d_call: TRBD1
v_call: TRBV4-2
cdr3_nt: TGTGCCAGCAGCCCCCGGGACAGGGGCTTTATGTACGGAAACACCATATATTTT
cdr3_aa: CASSPRDRGFMYGNTIYF

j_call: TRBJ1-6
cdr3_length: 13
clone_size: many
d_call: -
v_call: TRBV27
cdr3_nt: TGTGCCAGCAGTTTCGACAGAAATTCACCCCTCCACTTT
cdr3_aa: CASSFDRNSPLHF

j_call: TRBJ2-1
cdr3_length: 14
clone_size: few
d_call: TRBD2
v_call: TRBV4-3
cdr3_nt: TGCGCCAGCAGCCAACTACTAGCGACAAATGAGCAGTTCTTC
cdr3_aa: CASSQLLATNEQFF

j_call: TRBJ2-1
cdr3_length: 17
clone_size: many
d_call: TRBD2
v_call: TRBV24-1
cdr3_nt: TGTGCCACCAGTGATATTAGCGGGAGGGTATCGCGAAATGAGCAGTTCTTC
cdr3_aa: CATSDISGRVSRNEQFF

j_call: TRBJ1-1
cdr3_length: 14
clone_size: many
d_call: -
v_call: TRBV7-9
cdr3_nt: TGTGCCAGCTGGCAGGGTTCGTTGAACACTGAAGCTTTCTTT
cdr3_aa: CASWQGSLNTEAFF